This T cell receptor beta chain derives from a study of shared clonotypes between healthy human individuals. Study outcomes and limitations: Sorted-subset sequencing was shown by rarefaction to be incomplete despite large depth. Compared with clonotypes that all four donors shared, non-shared clonotypes had lower generation probabilities.

This clone was counted a single time. Its target is not known. Distinct nucleotide sequences in the sample also encode this CDR3. The table came from immunoSEQ multiplex PCR; TCRdb's copy has only in-frame clones and leaves some out. The sample has roughly 2.4 million clones, under 97% seen once. CDR1 SGHDT and CDR2 YYEEEE come from the germline V gene. The CDR3 contains 12 residues. The V gene lost 2 bases and the J gene lost 4 bases, with 5 bases spanning the gap. The sequence derives from a man aged 18-30 years in good health. This chain uses TRBV5-6 with TRBJ2-3; no definite D call. Sequences were obtained from naive CD4+ T cells sorted from blood. Described subset: CD45RA+ positively selected. CDR3 bases: TGTGCCAGCAGCTTTTCAGCAGATACGCAGTATTTT. This sequence encodes CASSFSADTQYF.